The rows below give T cell receptor beta chains drawn from one sample of a study of blood T cell repertoires in COVID-19. The table came from immunoSEQ multiplex PCR; TCRdb's copy has only in-frame clones and leaves some out. Counted here are around 310,000 clones, roughly 91% occurring once; the ten biggest clones make up roughly a tenth. The sequenced material came from PBMCs or T cells enriched from blood (not recorded which). The receptor set was obtained from a woman younger than 45 who had recovered from COVID-19. The conserved cysteine and the conserved F or W are not part of the CDR3 here. A row's size may be missing; if present it is once, few, many or a size class.

V gene: TRBV28; clone size: .; J gene: TRBJ2-7; CDR3 protein: ASSSFSGFAYEQY
V gene: TRBV9; clone size: .; J gene: TRBJ1-5; CDR3 protein: ASSLTGGNQPQH
V gene: TRBV7-2; clone size: .; J gene: TRBJ2-5; CDR3 protein: ASSQGLAGQETQY
V gene: TRBV18; clone size: once; J gene: TRBJ2-3; CDR3 protein: ASSPRSRGNTDTQY
V gene: TRBV19; clone size: once; J gene: TRBJ1-2; CDR3 protein: ASSRDRGNYGYT
V gene: TRBV11-2; clone size: once; J gene: TRBJ1-3; CDR3 protein: ASSLRGWSGNTIY
V gene: TRBV5-6; clone size: once; J gene: TRBJ1-5; CDR3 protein: ASSFGTGYQPQH
V gene: TRBV4-1; clone size: .; J gene: TRBJ2-1; CDR3 protein: ASSQDGGQGAVYNEQF
V gene: TRBV14; clone size: .; J gene: TRBJ2-3; CDR3 protein: ASTQEGGGTDTQY
V gene: TRBV10-3; clone size: .; J gene: TRBJ2-2; CDR3 protein: ASGTGSTGELF
V gene: TRBV30; clone size: .; J gene: TRBJ1-4; CDR3 protein: AWSRGISTNEKLF